The following is a T cell receptor beta chain sequence with its context. The antigen is undetermined. The data were taken from a study of shared clonotypes between healthy human individuals. The overall study: Researchers assigned three CD4 naive, three CD4 memory, two CD8 naive and one CD8 memory plate to each donor. Study-level results: Represented diversity, genetic and exposure-history alike, was limited by few donors. Compared with clonotypes that all four donors shared, non-shared clonotypes had lower generation probabilities.

Assay runs were performed at deep level. The assay was immunoSEQ multiplex PCR, and TCRdb's table has in-frame clones only and misses some. The table shows some 2,100,000 clones, with nearly 97% occurring only once. CDR3 length: 12 residues. Germline lookup yields CDR1 MNHEY and CDR2 SVGAGI. The germline V and J ends were trimmed by 4 bases and 7 bases, with 10 bases remaining between them. The sequenced sample consisted of naive CD4+ T cells sorted from blood. Subset meaning: CD45RA+ positively selected. The gene calls are TRBV6-5 and TRBJ1-1; no clear D gene. The source of this sequence is a man aged 18-30 years in good health. The chain's CDR3 is CASSSTGIEAFF. The CDR3 DNA reads as TGTGCCAGCAGTTCGACGGGGATTGAAGCTTTCTTT.